These T cell receptor beta chains were read from a single sample in a study of T cells in Graves' hyperthyroidism and ophthalmopathy. Each CDR3 protein is one row after TCRdb ran MiXCR on the multiplex PCR reads. This table holds just under 750,000 distinct CDR3 sequences, over 35% found once. The sample comprised blood. Receptors originate from a woman in her 40s with Graves' hyperthyroidism. Each CDR3 is given with its conserved first and last residue. D genes are given only for firm matches. Rows may omit the clone size; those that give it use once, few, many or a size class.

size | J | V | D | CDR3 | DNA
few | TRBJ2-3 | TRBV7-9 | - | CASSFSGLGPDTDTQYF | TGTGCCAGCAGCTTCTCGGGACTGGGGCCAGACACAGATACGCAGTATTTT
- | TRBJ2-5 | TRBV4-2 | - | CASSQSLGGGKSAETQYF | TGTGCCAGCAGCCAATCCCTAGGGGGAGGGAAGAGTGCAGAGACCCAGTACTTC
- | TRBJ1-5 | TRBV6-1 | - | CASSEKEDNQPQHF | TGTGCCAGCAGTGAAAAAGAAGACAATCAGCCCCAGCATTTT
many | TRBJ2-5 | TRBV7-9 | - | CASSPAAETQYF | TGTGCCAGCAGCCCCGCCGCGGAGACCCAGTACTTC
many | TRBJ1-2 | TRBV29-1 | TRBD1 | CSVENGAGGRGYTF | TGCAGCGTTGAAAACGGAGCAGGGGGACGGGGCTACACCTTC
- | TRBJ2-7 | TRBV10-1 | TRBD1 | CASSESDREPYEQYF | TGCGCCAGCAGTGAGTCGGACAGGGAGCCCTACGAGCAGTACTTC
- | TRBJ2-2 | TRBV10-3 | TRBD1 | CAISEKVDRGLDTGELFF | TGTGCCATCAGTGAGAAAGTGGACAGGGGGCTGGACACCGGGGAGCTGTTTTTT
many | TRBJ1-2 | TRBV12-3/TRBV12-4 | - | CASSGGGNGYTF | TGTGCCAGCTCCGGCGGAGGGAATGGCTACACCTTC
few | TRBJ1-1 | TRBV20-1 | - | CSAPNAGGKNTEAFF | TGCAGTGCACCCAACGCGGGGGGGAAGAACACTGAAGCTTTCTTT
- | TRBJ1-2 | TRBV29-1 | - | CSVVWGDYGYTF | TGCAGCGTTGTCTGGGGGGACTATGGCTACACCTTC
few | TRBJ2-5 | TRBV7-2 | - | CATGQGKLSAQYF | TGCGCAACGGGGCAGGGGAAATTGTCGGCCCAGTACTTC
few | TRBJ1-5 | TRBV12-3/TRBV12-4 | TRBD1 | CASRLTGGGQPQHF | TGTGCCAGCAGACTTACAGGGGGCGGTCAGCCCCAGCATTTT
few | TRBJ1-1 | TRBV6-5 | - | CASSYGAGKEAFF | TGTGCCAGCAGTTACGGTGCAGGGAAGGAAGCTTTCTTT
- | TRBJ2-7 | TRBV20-1 | TRBD2 | CSAMGLAVKDEQYF | TGCAGTGCTATGGGGCTAGCGGTCAAGGACGAGCAGTACTTC
many | TRBJ1-4 | TRBV9 | TRBD1 | CASSVTGGMNEKLFF | TGTGCCAGCAGCGTGACAGGGGGCATGAATGAAAAACTGTTTTTT
many | TRBJ1-2 | TRBV25-1 | - | CASSRAGRDPYGYTF | TGTGCCAGCAGCAGGGCAGGGAGGGATCCTTATGGCTACACCTTC
- | TRBJ2-5 | TRBV20-1 | TRBD2 | CSARGSLAGKKTQYF | TGCAGTGCTAGAGGATCGCTAGCGGGGAAAAAGACCCAGTACTTC
- | TRBJ1-4 | TRBV7-9 | - | CASAPSLSEKLFF | TGTGCCAGCGCCCCCAGCCTCTCCGAAAAACTGTTTTTT
- | TRBJ2-3 | TRBV7-2 | - | CASTDGPYTDTQYF | TGTGCCAGCACCGACGGACCCTACACAGATACGCAGTATTTT
few | TRBJ1-5 | TRBV5-5 | - | CASSFAGNNNQPQHF | TGTGCCAGCAGCTTTGCCGGGAATAACAATCAGCCCCAGCATTTT
- | TRBJ1-5 | TRBV12-3/TRBV12-4 | TRBD1 | CASSHTSVGQGRHQPQHF | TGTGCCAGCAGCCATACTTCAGTTGGACAGGGGAGGCATCAGCCCCAGCATTTT
many | TRBJ2-7 | TRBV5-1 | - | CASSLEGQGFHEQYF | TGCGCCAGCAGCTTGGAGGGGCAGGGATTCCACGAGCAGTACTTC
- | TRBJ1-5 | TRBV20-1 | - | CSGARGNQPQHF | TGCAGTGGCGCGCGGGGCAATCAGCCCCAGCATTTT
- | TRBJ2-2 | TRBV28 | - | CASSSGPLVLRRELFF | TGTGCCAGCAGTTCCGGGCCTCTGGTTTTGAGGCGGGAGCTGTTTTTT
- | TRBJ1-4 | TRBV10-3 | - | CAITQGGGEKLFF | TGTGCCATCACCCAGGGCGGAGGTGAAAAACTGTTTTTT
many | TRBJ1-2 | TRBV19 | - | CATHPADRYGYTF | TGTGCCACACACCCGGCGGACAGATATGGCTACACCTTC
many | TRBJ2-5 | TRBV2 | - | CASRRDGGQETQYF | TGTGCCAGCAGAAGGGACGGCGGACAAGAGACCCAGTACTTC
many | TRBJ2-7 | TRBV7-2 | - | CASSLQYSSYEQYF | TGTGCCAGCAGCTTACAGTACTCCTCCTACGAGCAGTACTTC
- | TRBJ2-6 | TRBV19 | - | CAGSIGDSGANVLTF | TGTGCCGGTAGCATAGGGGACTCTGGGGCCAACGTCCTGACTTTC
- | TRBJ1-5 | TRBV5-6 | TRBD1 | CASSFPTGAGNQPQHF | TGTGCCAGCAGCTTCCCTACAGGGGCAGGCAATCAGCCCCAGCATTTT
many | TRBJ1-5 | TRBV15 | - | CATSRDIGSNQPQHF | TGTGCCACCAGCAGAGATATAGGTAGCAATCAGCCCCAGCATTTT
many | TRBJ1-5 | TRBV10-3 | - | CAISDQGFNQPQHF | TGTGCCATCAGTGACCAGGGGTTCAATCAGCCCCAGCATTTT
few | TRBJ2-7 | TRBV7-2 | - | CASSLATPAQGYEQYF | TGTGCCAGCAGCTTAGCAACCCCCGCGCAGGGATACGAGCAGTACTTC
many | TRBJ1-2 | TRBV7-2 | - | CASSPMWGYGYTF | TGTGCCAGCAGCCCTATGTGGGGATACGGCTACACCTTC
few | TRBJ2-7 | TRBV12-3/TRBV12-4 | - | CASSTWARDEQYF | TGTGCCAGCAGCACCTGGGCCAGGGACGAGCAGTACTTC
many | TRBJ2-5 | TRBV4-1 | - | CASSQGGSGETQYF | TGCGCCAGCAGCCAAGGAGGGAGCGGAGAGACCCAGTACTTC
- | TRBJ2-5 | TRBV7-2 | TRBD2 | CASSLEAGLAGVLLETQYF | TGTGCCAGCAGCTTAGAGGCGGGACTAGCGGGAGTACTGCTAGAGACCCAGTACTTC
many | TRBJ1-1 | TRBV6-2/TRBV6-3 | - | CATRLARTEAFF | TGTGCCACCCGATTGGCGCGCACTGAAGCTTTCTTT
- | TRBJ2-7 | TRBV5-5 | TRBD1 | CASSLHELLDRTYEQYF | TGTGCCAGCAGCCTCCACGAGCTGTTGGACAGGACCTACGAGCAGTACTTC
few | TRBJ2-2 | TRBV10-3 | TRBD2 | CASSSPTSGRRAGELFF | TGTGCCAGCAGTTCCCCGACTAGCGGGAGAAGGGCCGGGGAGCTGTTTTTT
many | TRBJ2-7 | TRBV5-1 | TRBD1 | CASSSRQGDEQYF | TGCGCCAGCAGCTCCCGACAGGGCGACGAGCAGTACTTC
many | TRBJ1-1 | TRBV7-2 | - | CASSFYRERNTEAFF | TGTGCCAGCAGCTTCTACAGGGAACGGAACACTGAAGCTTTCTTT
many | TRBJ2-2 | TRBV29-1 | - | CSARTGTNTGELFF | TGCAGCGCTCGAACAGGGACGAACACCGGGGAGCTGTTTTTT
- | TRBJ2-6 | TRBV12-3/TRBV12-4 | - | CASSLLWAGANVLTF | TGTGCCAGCAGTTTATTGTGGGCTGGGGCCAACGTCCTGACTTTC
- | TRBJ1-1 | TRBV19 | - | CASSILDREAFF | TGTGCCAGTAGTATCCTCGACAGGGAAGCTTTCTTT
- | TRBJ2-3 | TRBV20-1 | - | CSARQGSDTQYF | TGCAGTGCTCGCCAGGGTTCAGATACGCAGTATTTT
few | TRBJ2-2 | TRBV15 | TRBD1 | CATSRRDSTGELFF | TGTGCCACCAGCAGAAGGGACAGTACCGGGGAGCTGTTTTTT
few | TRBJ2-6 | TRBV5-1 | TRBD1 | CASSSGQGAGPGANVLTF | TGCGCCAGCAGCTCGGGACAGGGGGCCGGTCCTGGGGCCAACGTCCTGACTTTC
few | TRBJ2-7 | TRBV6-6 | - | CASSIGAPYEQYF | TGTGCCAGCAGTATAGGTGCCCCCTACGAGCAGTACTTC
- | TRBJ2-1 | TRBV5-1 | TRBD1 | CASSFLQGGEQFF | TGCGCCAGCAGCTTCCTACAGGGGGGTGAGCAGTTCTTC
many | TRBJ2-7 | TRBV6-6 | TRBD1 | CASSYGTGRGEQYF | TGTGCCAGCAGTTACGGGACAGGGAGGGGCGAGCAGTACTTC
- | TRBJ1-5 | TRBV7-9 | - | CASSLASQPQHF | TGTGCCAGCAGCTTAGCCAGCCAGCCCCAGCATTTT
few | TRBJ1-1 | TRBV13 | - | CASSTTGRMNTEAFF | TGTGCCAGCAGCACCACAGGGAGGATGAACACTGAAGCTTTCTTT
- | TRBJ2-7 | TRBV4-3 | - | CASSQDRDSGDEQYF | TGCGCCAGCAGCCAAGATCGGGATTCCGGGGACGAGCAGTACTTC
many | TRBJ2-5 | TRBV7-6 | TRBD2 | CASSLYTSDQETQYF | TGTGCCAGCAGCTTATATACTAGCGACCAAGAGACCCAGTACTTC